What follows are 10 T cell receptor beta chains derived from one specimen sequenced in a study of read filtering for tumor transcriptome and immune sequencing. The library was built from approximately 400 ng RNA with molecular barcoded adaptors for alpha/delta and beta/gamma chains. TCRdb re-analysed the reads in MiXCR, keeping a single row per CDR3 protein. The sample lists roughly 6,000 distinct CDR3 sequences, 23% occurring once. The sequenced sample was a population of CD138-negative cells sorted from bone marrow. These receptors all come from a donor over 35 with multiple myeloma.

As concerns this clonotype: Since the CDR3 does not end with the conserved phenylalanine or tryptophan, this likely comes from a read error. The chain recombines TRBV27 with TRBJ1-1; D gene ambiguous. Germline loops: CDR1 MNHEY, CDR2 SMNVEV (reference sequence). The CDR3 length is 11 residues. Trimming left V 11 bases short and J 5 bases short, with 12 bases between. The CDR3 region has the DNA TGTGCCGGCAATGGAGGGACTGAAGCTTTCTCT. The encoded protein is CAGNGGTEAFS.

This clonotype turned up a few times. V and J are TRBV5-1 and TRBJ2-1; TRBD1 might be the D (5 bases). This CDR3 is 14 amino acids long. Germline CDR1 and CDR2: SGHRS and YFSETQ. V lost 8 bases and J 7 bases, leaving 19 bases between the germline ends. This chain's CDR3 is CARQQPQESNEQFF. The CDR3 coding sequence is TGCGCCAGACAGCAACCACAGGAGTCGAATGAGCAGTTCTTC.

The sample holds many counts of this clonotype. V gene TRBV7-9 combines with J gene TRBJ2-3; 9 positions match TRBD2. The CDR3 sequence is 16 residues long. J was trimmed by 2 bases and V by 1 base; bases with no gene match: 4. Looked up from germline, CDR1 is SEHNR and CDR2 is FQNEAQ (reference sequence). The CDR3: CASSLVSGGDTDTQYF. In DNA, the CDR3 is TGTGCCAGCAGCTTAGTTAGCGGGGGAGACACAGATACGCAGTATTTT.

Within the sample, this clonotype is medium-sized. The gene calls are TRBV7-2 and TRBJ2-3; no clear D. V was cut by 0 bases and J by 5 bases, with 6 bases left in between. Per germline, CDR1 SGHTA and CDR2 FQGNSA. This CDR3 has 13 amino acids. CDR3 nucleotide sequence: TGTGCCAGCAGCTTAGCGGGCGAAGATACGCAGTATTTT. This translates into CASSLAGEDTQYF.

A word on this clonotype: A much larger clonotype is one base distant, so this may be a read error. The rearrangement joins TRBV7-9 to TRBJ1-1; weak D call: TRBD1 (5 bases). With 5 bases removed from V and 4 bases from J, the gap between germline ends came to 17 bases. The CDR3 covers 15 residues. The germline CDR1 and CDR2 sequences are SEHNR and FQNEAQ (reference sequence). This CDR3 is CASSPGAGPTTEAFF. CDR3 coding DNA: TGTGCCAGCAGCCCTGGGGCGGGTCCGACCACTGAAGCTTTCTTT.

This clonotype has a count of ten or more. The V and J genes are TRBV7-9 and TRBJ2-1, with 10 positions matching TRBD2. The CDR3 length is 18 residues. CDR1 SEHNR and CDR2 FQNEAQ come from the germline V gene (reference sequence). The trim removed 7 bases at V and 4 bases at J, leaving 16 bases unmatched. CDR3 in DNA: TGTGCCAGCATCAATACTCGGGCTAGCGGGAGTATGTACAATGAGCAGTTCTTC. This sequence encodes CASINTRASGSMYNEQFF. Using reference TRBV7-9 and TRBJ2-1 for the parts outside the CDR3, the full variable domain is DTGVSQNPRHKITKRGQNVTFRCDPISEHNRLYWYRQTLGQGPEFLTYFQNEAQLEKSRLLSDRFSAERPKGSFSTLEIQRTEQGDSAMYLCASINTRASGSMYNEQFFGPGTRLTVL.

In its sample, this clonotype ranks as large. This CDR3 reads CASSQEAGGSDTQYF. The CDR3 DNA follows: TGCGCCAGCAGCCAAGAAGCGGGGGGATCAGATACGCAGTATTTT. The J gene is TRBJ2-3, the V gene TRBV4-3; TRBD2 aligns across 9 bases. CDR1 is LGHNA and CDR2 is YSLEER in the germline V gene. The CDR3 loop spans 15 amino acids. The ends lost 0 bases at V and 4 bases at J; junction bases unmatched: 2.

This clonotype appeared a few times. A far larger clone is one nucleotide away, so this likely arose from a read error. CDR3 residues: CASSLDGAYNGQFF. The CDR3 nucleotides read TGTGCCAGCAGCTTGGATGGGGCCTACAATGGGCAGTTCTTC. The V call is TRBV5-6, the J call TRBJ2-1; D might be TRBD1 (5 bases). CDR1 SGHDT and CDR2 YYEEEE come from the germline V gene. The CDR3 contains 14 residues.

This clonotype was counted between two and nine times. A much larger clone sits a single nucleotide away, making a read error possible. The CDR3 nucleotides read TGCAGCGTTGAAGGCCCGGCCCCCAATGAAAAACTGTTTTTT. It codes for CSVEGPAPNEKLFF. V and J are TRBV29-1 and TRBJ1-4; D is unclear. The CDR3 is 14 amino acids. Germline-derived CDR1 and CDR2 are SQVTM and ANQGSEA. With 1 base removed from V and 5 bases from J, the gap between germline ends came to 11 bases.

This clonotype was counted many times. This chain joins TRBV7-9 and TRBJ1-1; the D gene is possibly TRBD1 (6 bases). The germline V gene has CDR1 SEHNR and CDR2 FQNEAQ (reference sequence). The CDR3 is 13 residues long. V gave up 6 bases and J gave up 4 bases, with 12 bases separating them. The CDR3 bases are TGTGCCAGCAGGCGTGAGGGGGGCACTGAAGCTTTCTTT. Its translation is CASRREGGTEAFF.